The subject of this entry is one T cell receptor beta chain. Its antigen is currently unknown. This sample is part of a study of T cells in localized non-small cell lung cancer. General study findings and limits: The highest T cell clonality was in uninvolved adjacent lung, above tumor. Prolonged overall survival went with higher T cell density in the blood. Tumor samples were not multi-region, leaving intratumor heterogeneity unexcluded. Out of the top 100 tumor clones, a median approximately 61 were seen in adjacent lung.

Germline CDR1 is LNHDA and CDR2 is SQIVND (reference sequence). The CDR3 length is 18 residues. Trimming shortened V by 4 bases and J by 5 bases, and 26 bases separated the two germline ends. Generated by immunoSEQ multiplex PCR, the TCRdb table keeps only in-frame clones and is missing some. The table has about 34,000 clones, approximately 91% seen once. The source was peripheral blood, collected before any cancer treatment. The chain joins TRBV19 to TRBJ1-1; D perhaps matches TRBD1 (6 bases). This clonotype originated in a woman aged 40-70 years with stage I lung adenocarcinoma. CDR3 DNA sequence: TGTGCCAGTAGTACGGACGCCTACAGGGCAGCCCTCCAAACTGAAGCTTTCTTT. It is translated as CASSTDAYRAALQTEAFF.